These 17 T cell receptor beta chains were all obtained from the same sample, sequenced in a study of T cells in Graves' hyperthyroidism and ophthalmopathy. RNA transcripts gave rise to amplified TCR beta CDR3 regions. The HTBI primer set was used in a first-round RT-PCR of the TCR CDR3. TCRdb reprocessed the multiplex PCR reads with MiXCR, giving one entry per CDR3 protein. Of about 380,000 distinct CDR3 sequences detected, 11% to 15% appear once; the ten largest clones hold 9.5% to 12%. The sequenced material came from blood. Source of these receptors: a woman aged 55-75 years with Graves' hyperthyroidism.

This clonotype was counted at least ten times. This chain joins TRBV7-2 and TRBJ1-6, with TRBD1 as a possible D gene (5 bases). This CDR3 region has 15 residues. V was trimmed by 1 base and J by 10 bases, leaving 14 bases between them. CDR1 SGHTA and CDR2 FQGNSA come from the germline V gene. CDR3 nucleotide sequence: TGTGCCAGCAGCTTAGTCAGAGGGACGAGATCACCCCTCCACTTT. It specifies CASSLVRGTRSPLHF.

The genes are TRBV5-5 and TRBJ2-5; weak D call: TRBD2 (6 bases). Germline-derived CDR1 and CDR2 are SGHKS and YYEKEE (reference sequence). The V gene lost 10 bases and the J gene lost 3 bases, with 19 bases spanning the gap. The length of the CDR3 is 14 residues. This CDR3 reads CASSWEVEEETQYF. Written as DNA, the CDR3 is TGTGCCTCCTCTTGGGAGGTCGAGGAAGAGACCCAGTACTTC. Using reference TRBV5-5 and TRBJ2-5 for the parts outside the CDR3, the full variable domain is DAGVTQSPTHLIKTRGQQVTLRCSPISGHKSVSWYQQVLGQGPQFIFQYYEKEERGRGNFPDRFSARQFPNYSSELNVNALLLGDSALYLCASSWEVEEETQYFGPGTRLLVL.

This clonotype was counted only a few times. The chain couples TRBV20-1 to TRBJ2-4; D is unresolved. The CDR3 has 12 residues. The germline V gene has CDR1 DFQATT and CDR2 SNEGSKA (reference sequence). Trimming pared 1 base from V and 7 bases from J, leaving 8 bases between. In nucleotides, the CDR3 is TGCAGTGCTAGAGGACCAGCGAACATTCAGTACTTC. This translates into CSARGPANIQYF.

CDR3 in DNA: TGTGCCAGCAGTGACGGGACTAGCGGGAGGGGGACTATCTCCCAAGAGACCCAGTACTTC. Translation gives CASSDGTSGRGTISQETQYF. The J gene is TRBJ2-5, the V gene TRBV12-3 or TRBV12-4; TRBD2 matches at 16 bases. V was pared by 5 bases and J by 1 base, with 13 bases of the junction left unmatched. This CDR3 comprises 20 residues.

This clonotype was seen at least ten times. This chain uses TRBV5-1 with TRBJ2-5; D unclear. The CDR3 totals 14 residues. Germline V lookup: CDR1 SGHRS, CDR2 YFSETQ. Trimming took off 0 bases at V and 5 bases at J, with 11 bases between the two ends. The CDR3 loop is CASSLDAISETQYF. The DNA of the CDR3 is TGCGCCAGCAGCTTGGACGCCATATCCGAGACCCAGTACTTC.

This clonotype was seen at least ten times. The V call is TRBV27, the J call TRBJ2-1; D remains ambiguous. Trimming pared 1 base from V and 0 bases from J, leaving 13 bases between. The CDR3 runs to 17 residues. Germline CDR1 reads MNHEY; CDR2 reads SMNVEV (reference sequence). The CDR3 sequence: CASSLFPLGSSYNEQFF. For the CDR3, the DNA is TGTGCCAGCAGTTTATTCCCTCTAGGCAGCTCCTACAATGAGCAGTTCTTC.

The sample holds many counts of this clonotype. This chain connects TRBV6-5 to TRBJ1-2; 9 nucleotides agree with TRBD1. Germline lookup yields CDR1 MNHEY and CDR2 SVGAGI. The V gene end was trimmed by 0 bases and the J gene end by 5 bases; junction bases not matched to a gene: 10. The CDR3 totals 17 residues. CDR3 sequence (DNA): TGTGCCAGCAGTTACTCGAACCCCCGGGACAGGGATTATGGCTACACCTTC. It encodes CASSYSNPRDRDYGYTF.

CDR3 loop: CASSPPGHNSPLHF. The CDR3 coding sequence is TGTGCCAGCTCACCGCCGGGACACAATTCACCCCTCCACTTT. The V and J genes are TRBV18 and TRBJ1-6, with a tentative D call TRBD1 (6 bases). The CDR3 sequence is 14 residues long. The V and J ends lost 3 bases and 7 bases respectively, with 10 bases between them. CDR1 is KGHSH and CDR2 is LQKENI in the germline V gene.

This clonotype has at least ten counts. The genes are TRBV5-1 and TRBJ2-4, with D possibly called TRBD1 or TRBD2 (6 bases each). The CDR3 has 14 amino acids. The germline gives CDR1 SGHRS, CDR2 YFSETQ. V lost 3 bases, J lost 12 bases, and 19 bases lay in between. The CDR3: CASSSGALGGRQYF. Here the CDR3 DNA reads TGCGCCAGCAGCTCGGGGGCCCTGGGGGGCCGTCAGTACTTC. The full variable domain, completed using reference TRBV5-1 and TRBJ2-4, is KAGVTQTPRYLIKTRGQQVTLSCSPISGHRSVSWYQQTPGQGLQFLFEYFSETQRNKGNFPGRFSGRQFSNSRSEMNVSTLELGDSALYLCASSSGALGGRQYFGAGTRLSVL.

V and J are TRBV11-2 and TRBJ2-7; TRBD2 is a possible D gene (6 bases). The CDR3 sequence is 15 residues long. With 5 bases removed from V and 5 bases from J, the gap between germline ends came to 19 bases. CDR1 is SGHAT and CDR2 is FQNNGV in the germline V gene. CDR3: CASSLSGTGQDEQYF. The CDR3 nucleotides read TGTGCCAGCAGCCTGTCCGGGACTGGGCAGGACGAGCAGTACTTC.

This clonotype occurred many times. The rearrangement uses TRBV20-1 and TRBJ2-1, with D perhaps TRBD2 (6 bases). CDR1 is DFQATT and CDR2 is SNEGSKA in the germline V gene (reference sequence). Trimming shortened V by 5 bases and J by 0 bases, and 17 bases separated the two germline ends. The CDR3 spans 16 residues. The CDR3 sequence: CSALELAASSYNEQFF. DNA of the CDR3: TGCAGTGCTTTGGAGTTAGCGGCAAGCTCCTACAATGAGCAGTTCTTC.

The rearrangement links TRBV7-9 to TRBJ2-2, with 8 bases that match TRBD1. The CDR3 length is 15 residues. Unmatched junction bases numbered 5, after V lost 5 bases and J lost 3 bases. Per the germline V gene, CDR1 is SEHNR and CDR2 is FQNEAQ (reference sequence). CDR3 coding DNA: TGTGCCAGCAGCCGAAGACAGGGGTACACCGGGGAGCTGTTTTTT. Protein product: CASSRRQGYTGELFF.

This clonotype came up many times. This CDR3 reads CASSGPDRGEYF. The CDR3 DNA reads TGTGCCAGCAGTGGGCCGGACAGGGGGGAGTACTTC. The chain links TRBV28 to TRBJ2-5; 10 bases agree with TRBD1. Germline V gives CDR1 MDHEN, CDR2 SYDVKM. The CDR3 has 12 residues. The V gene end was trimmed by 5 bases and the J gene end by 12 bases; junction bases not matched to a gene: 6.

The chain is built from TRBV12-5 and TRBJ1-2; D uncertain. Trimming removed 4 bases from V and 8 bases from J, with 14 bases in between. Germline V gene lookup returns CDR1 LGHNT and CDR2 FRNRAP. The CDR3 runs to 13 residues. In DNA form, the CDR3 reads TGTGCTAGTGGTTCCATGGGCCCGGAAGGCTACACCTTC. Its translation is CASGSMGPEGYTF. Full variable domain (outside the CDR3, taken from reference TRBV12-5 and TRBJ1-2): DARVTQTPRHKVTEMGQEVTMRCQPILGHNTVFWYRQTMMQGLELLAYFRNRAPLDDSGMPKDRFSAEMPDATLATLKIQPSEPRDSAVYFCASGSMGPEGYTFGSGTRLTVV.

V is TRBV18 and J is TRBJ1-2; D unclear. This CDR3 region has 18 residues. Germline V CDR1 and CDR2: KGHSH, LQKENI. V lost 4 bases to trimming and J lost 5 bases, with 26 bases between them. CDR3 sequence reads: CASSLRVSGDYKGYGYTF. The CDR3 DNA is TGTGCCAGCTCACTGCGAGTTTCCGGAGACTATAAAGGGTATGGCTACACCTTC.

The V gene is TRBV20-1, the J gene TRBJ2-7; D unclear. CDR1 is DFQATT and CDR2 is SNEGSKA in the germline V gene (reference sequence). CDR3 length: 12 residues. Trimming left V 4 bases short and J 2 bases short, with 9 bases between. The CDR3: CSATRTAYEQYF. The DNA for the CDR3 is TGCAGTGCTACCAGAACCGCCTACGAGCAGTACTTC.

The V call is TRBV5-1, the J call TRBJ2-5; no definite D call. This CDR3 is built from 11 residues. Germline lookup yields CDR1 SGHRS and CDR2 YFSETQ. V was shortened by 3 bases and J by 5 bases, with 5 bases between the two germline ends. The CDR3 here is CASSSTETQYF. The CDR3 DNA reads TGCGCCAGCAGCTCAACGGAGACCCAGTACTTC.